This is a list of T cell receptor beta chains from one sample in a study of shared clonotypes between healthy human individuals. Profiled with immunoSEQ multiplex PCR; TCRdb holds only in-frame clones, not every one. Among 2,500,000 or so clones, roughly 90% were seen once, and the ten largest hold 0.37%. Source material: naive CD4+ T cells from PBMCs. The receptors originated from a man aged 18 to 29 in good health. Some clones in this sample may be carry-over from other donors' samples. Both conserved end residues are part of each CDR3. Fields, in order: clone size, CDR3 length, D gene, V gene, J gene, CDR3 protein, CDR3 DNA. A D gene is named only where the DNA matches it firmly. Size is omitted from some rows. Given values are once, few, many or a class for expanded clones.

NA	12	NA	TRBV28	TRBJ1-2	CASSRQNYGYTF	TGTGCCAGCAGCCGCCAGAACTATGGCTACACCTTC
NA	12	NA	TRBV28	TRBJ2-5	CASSLKVQTQYF	TGTGCCAGCAGTTTAAAAGTCCAGACCCAGTACTTC
NA	15	TRBD1	TRBV6-1	TRBJ2-3	CASRPTGGRGDTQYF	TGTGCCAGCAGACCGACAGGGGGCAGGGGAGATACGCAGTATTTT
once	12	NA	TRBV28	TRBJ2-3	CASSPPRGTQYF	TGTGCCAGCAGCCCGCCTCGGGGTACGCAGTATTTT
NA	12	NA	TRBV6-6	TRBJ2-5	CASSYGGETQYF	TGTGCCAGCAGTTACGGGGGGGAGACCCAGTACTTC
NA	14	NA	TRBV30	TRBJ1-1	CAWSRSRLNTEAFF	TGTGCCTGGTCCCGTTCACGGTTGAACACTGAAGCTTTCTTT
NA	13	NA	TRBV14	TRBJ1-3	CASRSSSGNTIYF	TGTGCCAGCAGAAGTTCCTCTGGAAACACCATATATTTT
once	11	NA	TRBV27	TRBJ2-5	CASSLKETQYF	TGTGCCAGCAGTCTAAAAGAGACCCAGTACTTC
NA	15	TRBD2	TRBV7-2	TRBJ2-3	CASSLVGGRTDTQYF	TGTGCCAGCAGCCTGGTGGGAGGGCGCACAGATACGCAGTATTTT
NA	16	NA	TRBV4-1	TRBJ1-5	CASSQDGQPSNQPQHF	TGCGCCAGCAGCCAAGACGGGCAACCCAGCAATCAGCCCCAGCATTTT
NA	16	TRBD2	TRBV9	TRBJ2-1	CASSVQTSGSYNEQFF	TGTGCCAGCAGCGTCCAGACTAGCGGGTCCTACAATGAGCAGTTCTTC
NA	13	NA	TRBV28	TRBJ2-5	CASSNSEGETQYF	TGTGCCAGCAGCAACAGCGAAGGGGAGACCCAGTACTTC
NA	13	NA	TRBV28	TRBJ1-3	CASSGNSGNTIYF	TGTGCCAGCAGCGGGAATTCTGGAAACACCATATATTTT
NA	15	TRBD1	TRBV9	TRBJ1-4	CASSTPDRDNEKLFF	TGTGCCAGCAGCACCCCCGACAGGGACAATGAAAAACTGTTTTTT
NA	16	TRBD1	TRBV7-9	TRBJ1-1	CASSFRPQGRWTEAFF	TGTGCCAGCAGCTTCCGTCCACAGGGGAGGTGGACTGAAGCTTTCTTT
NA	14	TRBD1	TRBV7-8	TRBJ1-4	CASSWTGGSEKLFF	TGTGCCAGCAGCTGGACAGGGGGCTCTGAAAAACTGTTTTTT
NA	12	NA	TRBV28	TRBJ1-4	CATFDRNEKLFF	TGTGCCACATTCGACAGGAATGAAAAACTGTTTTTT
NA	13	TRBD1	TRBV7-3	TRBJ1-1	CASSWDRNTEAFF	TGTGCCAGCAGCTGGGACAGAAACACTGAAGCTTTCTTT
NA	8	NA	TRBV28	TRBJ1-2	CASTGYTF	TGTGCCAGCACGGGCTACACCTTC
NA	12	NA	TRBV4-1	TRBJ2-7	CASSQRGGEQYF	TGCGCCAGCAGCCAAAGGGGGGGGGAGCAGTACTTC
once	16	TRBD2	TRBV4-1	TRBJ2-2	CASSQGSGDNTGELFF	TGCGCCAGCAGCCAAGGTAGCGGGGATAACACCGGGGAGCTGTTTTTT
once	15	NA	TRBV6-1	TRBJ2-1	CASLRAQLGNNEQFF	TGTGCCTCACTCCGGGCTCAGTTGGGAAACAATGAGCAGTTCTTC
NA	15	TRBD2	TRBV28	TRBJ2-2	CASSRQSSGRGELFF	TGTGCCAGCAGCCGGCAATCTAGCGGGAGAGGGGAGCTGTTTTTT
once	14	TRBD1	TRBV9	TRBJ1-2	CASSAGDRVKGYTF	TGTGCCAGCAGCGCAGGGGACAGGGTTAAGGGCTACACCTTC
NA	14	TRBD2	TRBV5-4	TRBJ2-5	CASSAGGREETQYF	TGTGCCAGCAGTGCCGGCGGGAGGGAAGAGACCCAGTACTTC
NA	12	NA	TRBV15	TRBJ2-7	CATSRDGQGKYF	TGTGCCACCAGCAGAGATGGGCAGGGGAAGTACTTC
NA	14	NA	TRBV19	TRBJ2-7	CASSIASGNNEQYF	TGTGCCAGTAGTATTGCGTCAGGGAATAACGAGCAGTACTTC
NA	12	NA	TRBV7-8	TRBJ1-1	CASSLQHSEAFF	TGTGCCAGCAGCTTACAGCATTCTGAAGCTTTCTTT
NA	15	NA	TRBV7-2	TRBJ2-3	CASSFFGPSTDTQYF	TGTGCCAGCAGCTTTTTTGGTCCGTCCACAGATACGCAGTATTTT
NA	16	NA	TRBV28	TRBJ2-1	CASSLGFGSGNNEQFF	TGTGCCAGCAGTTTAGGTTTTGGGTCAGGGAACAATGAGCAGTTCTTC
NA	12	NA	TRBV5-4	TRBJ2-1	CASSLFLDEQFF	TGTGCCAGCAGCTTGTTTCTGGATGAGCAGTTCTTC
NA	11	NA	TRBV20-1	TRBJ2-3	CSARVTDTQYF	TGCAGTGCCAGGGTTACAGATACGCAGTATTTT
NA	15	NA	TRBV28	TRBJ2-7	CASSSAGGYLLEQYF	TGTGCCAGCAGTTCGGCCGGGGGCTACCTTTTAGAGCAGTACTTC
once	18	TRBD1	TRBV18	TRBJ2-2	CASSPRTRTGGDTGELFF	TGTGCCAGCTCTCCGAGAACTCGGACAGGGGGAGACACCGGGGAGCTGTTTTTT
NA	13	NA	TRBV28	TRBJ1-1	CASSPDGNTEAFF	TGTGCCAGCAGCCCGGACGGGAACACTGAAGCTTTCTTT
NA	11	NA	TRBV6-6	TRBJ2-1	CASSGNNEQFF	TGTGCCAGCAGTGGAAACAATGAGCAGTTCTTC
NA	16	TRBD2	TRBV7-2	TRBJ2-1	CASSLVAGVNYNEQFF	TGTGCCAGCAGCTTAGTAGCGGGGGTAAACTACAATGAGCAGTTCTTC
NA	13	NA	TRBV28	TRBJ2-7	CASSLPPLYEQYF	TGTGCCAGCAGTTTGCCCCCCCTTTACGAGCAGTACTTC
once	14	TRBD2	TRBV6-1	TRBJ2-5	CASSVGTSRETQYF	TGTGCCAGCAGCGTAGGGACTAGCCGTGAGACCCAGTACTTC
NA	16	TRBD2	TRBV28	TRBJ2-1	CASSFRGASGWREQFF	TGTGCCAGCAGTTTCCGGGGTGCTAGCGGATGGCGAGAGCAGTTCTTC
NA	15	TRBD1	TRBV6-5	TRBJ2-5	CASSRPPGQGKTQYF	TGTGCCAGCAGTCGCCCCCCGGGACAGGGGAAGACCCAGTACTTC
NA	18	TRBD1	TRBV5-1	TRBJ2-4	CASSRMTGQALAKNIQYF	TGCGCCAGCAGCCGCATGACCGGACAGGCCCTAGCCAAAAACATTCAGTACTTC
NA	15	TRBD2	TRBV5-1	TRBJ2-3	CASSLGREGHDTQYF	TGCGCCAGCAGCTTGGGGCGGGAGGGCCATGATACGCAGTATTTT